These 8 T cell receptor beta chains were sequenced from one sample in a study of blood T cell repertoires in COVID-19. Measured with immunoSEQ multiplex PCR; TCRdb has only the in-frame clones, and not every one. The sample holds about 360,000 clones, about 86% seen once. The material sequenced was peripheral blood. The receptors were sampled from a woman aged 55 to 70 with COVID-19, enrolled during active disease.

V gene TRBV30 combines with J gene TRBJ2-5; 8 positions match TRBD1. The trim removed 5 bases at V and 6 bases at J, leaving 5 bases unmatched. The CDR3 has 12 residues. Germline lookup yields CDR1 GTSNPN and CDR2 SVGIG (reference sequence). CDR3 DNA sequence: TGTGCCTGGCGCGACAGGGGAAAGACCCAGTACTTC. It yields the protein CAWRDRGKTQYF. Complete variable domain (other parts from reference TRBV30 and TRBJ2-5): SQTIHQWPATLVQPVGSPLSLECTVEGTSNPNLYWYRQAAGRGLQLLFYSVGIGQISSEVPQNLSASRPQDRQFILSSKKLLLSDSGFYLCAWRDRGKTQYFGPGTRLLVL.

This clone was recorded only once. The chain recombines TRBV15 with TRBJ1-4; 8 positions agree with TRBD1. J was trimmed by 2 bases and V by 7 bases; bases with no gene match: 3. The CDR3 has 14 amino acids. Per the germline V gene, CDR1 is LNHNV and CDR2 is YYDKDF (reference sequence). DNA for the CDR3: TGTGCCACCACCCAGGGGGCCACTAATGAAAAACTGTTTTTT. Its translation: CATTQGATNEKLFF.

Notes on this clone: Other DNA sequences in the sample encode the same CDR3. V usage is TRBV5-4 and J usage is TRBJ1-2; D possibly corresponds to TRBD1 (5 bases). The CDR3 is 14 residues long. V lost 0 bases, J lost 2 bases, and 8 bases lay in between. Germline CDR1 and CDR2: SGHNT and YYREEE (reference sequence). The CDR3 is CASSLDRGNYGYTF. DNA for the CDR3: TGTGCCAGCAGCTTGGACCGGGGGAACTATGGCTACACCTTC.

Comment on this clone: This specimen includes other DNA sequences encoding the same CDR3. DNA for the CDR3: TGTGCCAGCAGCTTAGGCGTTGCAGAGACCCAGTACTTC. Residues: CASSLGVAETQYF. The chain combines TRBV7-7 with TRBJ2-5; the D is unclear. V dropped 1 base and J dropped 4 bases, with 7 bases sitting between them. The CDR3 consists of 13 residues. Germline assignment: CDR1 SSHAT and CDR2 FNYEAQ (reference sequence).

V is TRBV3-1 (or the pseudogene TRBV3-2) and J is TRBJ2-7; TRBD1 matches at 7 bases. V gave up 4 bases and J gave up 1 base; unmatched junction bases: 7. Looked up from germline, CDR1 is LGHDT and CDR2 is YNNKEL (reference sequence). CDR3 length equals 15 residues. The CDR3 loop is CASSPTPDRSYEQYF. The CDR3 DNA reads TGTGCCAGCAGCCCGACCCCGGACAGGTCCTACGAGCAGTACTTC.

The chain combines TRBV7-3 with TRBJ2-7; D is unresolved. Germline V gene data show CDR1 as SGHTA and CDR2 as FQGTGA. The CDR3 is 13 amino acids. Trimming cost V 2 bases and J 5 bases, with 10 bases left between them. In DNA form, the CDR3 reads TGTGCCAGCAGCTTAGGCGTTAGCAACGAGCAGTACTTC. It specifies CASSLGVSNEQYF.

This chain links TRBV29-1 with TRBJ2-3, with 8 positions matching TRBD2. Trimming cost V 7 bases and J 5 bases; bases outside gene matches: 5. The CDR3 consists of 12 residues. Germline CDR1 reads SQVTM; CDR2 reads ANQGSEA. DNA for the CDR3: TGCAGCGGGGCCCGGGAGGGAGATACGCAGTATTTT. Translation gives CSGAREGDTQYF.

V usage is TRBV19 and J usage is TRBJ2-5; 9 bases line up with TRBD1. Germline V gene sequence: CDR1 LNHDA, CDR2 SQIVND (reference sequence). Trimming took 4 bases from V and 4 from J; bases not matched to a gene: 1. The CDR3 has 13 amino acids. The CDR3 reads CASSRGQGETQYF. The CDR3 DNA follows: TGTGCCAGTAGTAGGGGACAGGGAGAGACCCAGTACTTC.